This T cell receptor beta chain is from a study of identical twins. Whole-study results and caveats: Findings depended on cross-sectional statistics rather than tracking the same donors. For cord blood, abundant beta clonotypes had fewer insertions, unlike memory repertoires, which showed none. Within monozygotic twins, out-of-frame TCR alpha sharing was underestimated by the models. Potential partial confounding of zero-insertion analyses by invariant MAIT and iNKT cells was noted.

In regard to this clonotype: Antigen: not known.

The CDR3 loop spans 18 amino acids. CDR1 and CDR2 from the germline V gene are MNHNS and SASEGT. J lost 3 bases, V lost 4 bases, and 8 bases had no gene match. In TCRdb, the 5' RACE reads were re-called with MiXCR into one record per CDR3 protein. This table has about 100,000 distinct CDR3 sequences, roughly 6% appearing once. The genes are TRBV6-1 and TRBJ2-4, with 14 nucleotides matching TRBD2. Sequencing was carried out using memory T cells sorted from blood. The receptor was isolated from a woman between 50 and 59 years old in good health. Written as DNA, the CDR3 is TGTGCCAGCAGTGGGGGACTAGCGGGAGAAGAGGGCAAAAACATTCAGTACTTC. It encodes CASSGGLAGEEGKNIQYF.